The present T cell receptor (beta chain) was sequenced within a study of OX40 agonist ivuxolimab in advanced cancers. Background on the study: Ivuxolimab, which patients received intravenously every 2 weeks, was dosed at 0.01 to 10 mg/kg. Three dose-escalation patients had partial responses: one with hepatocellular carcinoma and two with cutaneous melanoma. The study enrolled dose-escalation patients with hepatocellular carcinoma, melanoma, renal cell or head and neck cancer.

TCRdb's copy holds only in-frame clones and misses some; the assay was immunoSEQ multiplex PCR. In the table there are tens of thousands of clones, 85% to 90% of which are singletons. CDR3 length: 14 residues. Germline-derived CDR1 and CDR2 are SGHNT and YYREEE (reference sequence). Trimming shortened V by 3 bases and J by 5 bases, and 12 bases separated the two germline ends. About this clone: No antigen is known for it.

The study's findings and limits: The study found that CD8+ T cells averaged more expanded clones than CD4+.

The rearrangement joins TRBV5-4 to TRBJ2-1, with D perhaps TRBD1 (6 bases). The clonotype was recovered from an adult with an advanced solid tumor such as melanoma, head and neck, liver or kidney cancer. The starting material was CD4+ or CD8+ T cells sorted from blood, obtained in a trial of the OX40 agonist ivuxolimab. The CDR3 nucleotides read TGTGCCAGCAGCTCCCGGGACATTCACAATGAGCAGTTCTTC. Translating gives CASSSRDIHNEQFF. Complete variable domain (other parts from reference TRBV5-4 and TRBJ2-1): ETGVTQSPTHLIKTRGQQVTLRCSSQSGHNTVSWYQQALGQGPQFIFQYYREEENGRGNFPPRFSGLQFPNYSSELNVNALELDDSALYLCASSSRDIHNEQFFGPGTRLTVL.